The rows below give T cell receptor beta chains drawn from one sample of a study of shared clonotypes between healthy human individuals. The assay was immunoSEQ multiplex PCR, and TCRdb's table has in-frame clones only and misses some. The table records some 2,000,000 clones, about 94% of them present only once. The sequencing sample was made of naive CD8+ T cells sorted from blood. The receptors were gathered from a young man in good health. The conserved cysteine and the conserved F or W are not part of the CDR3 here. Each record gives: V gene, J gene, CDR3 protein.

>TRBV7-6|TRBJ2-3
ASSIPGQGNTDTQY
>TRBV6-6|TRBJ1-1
ASRGNEAF
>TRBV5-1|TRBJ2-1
ASSLSAPSYNEQF
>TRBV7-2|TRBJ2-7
ASSAGTSGVYEQY
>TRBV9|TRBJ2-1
ASSPGGGDEQF
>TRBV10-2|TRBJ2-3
ASTDFTSGIGDTQY
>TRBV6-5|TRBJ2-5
ASSSFGTEETQY
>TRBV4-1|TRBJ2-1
ASSQELKDGYISGMLV
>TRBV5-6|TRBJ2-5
ASSWDLGGQETQY
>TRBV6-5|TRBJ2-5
ASSPGGWETQY
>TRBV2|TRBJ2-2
ASVLAGLGTGELF
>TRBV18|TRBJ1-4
ASSPSPRANEKLF
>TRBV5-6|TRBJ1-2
ASRHRTGPGYGYT
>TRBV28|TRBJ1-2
ASSPQLGLNGYT
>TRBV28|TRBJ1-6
ASTIPGGGPNNSPLH
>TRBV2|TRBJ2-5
ASSEAPGRETQY
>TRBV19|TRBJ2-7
ASSIVAGSYEQY
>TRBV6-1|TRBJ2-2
ASSEAPTYLTSGNTGELF
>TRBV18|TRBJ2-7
ASSRQGFGDEQY
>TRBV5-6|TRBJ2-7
ASSLGWEWSYEQY
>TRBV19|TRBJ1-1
ASSIVQGSAEAF
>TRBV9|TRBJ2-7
ASSPSGTGFIEQY
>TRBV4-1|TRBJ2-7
ASRSGQGGYEQY
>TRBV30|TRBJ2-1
AWAFRGQRWGEQF
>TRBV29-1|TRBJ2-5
SVDQGQETQY
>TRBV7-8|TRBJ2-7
ASTISFTYEQY
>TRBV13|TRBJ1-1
ASSSPGTGEIMNTEAF
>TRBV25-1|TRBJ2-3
ASSEYDTDTQY
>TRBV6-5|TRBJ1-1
ASSSRSTAVEAF